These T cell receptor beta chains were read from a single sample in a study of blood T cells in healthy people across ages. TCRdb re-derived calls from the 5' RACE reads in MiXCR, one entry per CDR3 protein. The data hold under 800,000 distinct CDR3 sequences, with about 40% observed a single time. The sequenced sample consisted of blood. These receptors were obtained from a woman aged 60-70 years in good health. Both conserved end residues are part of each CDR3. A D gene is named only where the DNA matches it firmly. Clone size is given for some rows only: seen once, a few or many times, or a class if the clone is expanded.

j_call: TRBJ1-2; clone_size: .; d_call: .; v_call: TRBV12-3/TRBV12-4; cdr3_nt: TGTGCCAGCAGCCAGGCGGCGTATGGCTACACCTTC; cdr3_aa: CASSQAAYGYTF
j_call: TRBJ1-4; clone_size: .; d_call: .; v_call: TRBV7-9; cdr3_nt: TGTGCCAGCAGCTTAGGTCTCAGGGACTCTAATGAAAAACTGTTTTTT; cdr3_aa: CASSLGLRDSNEKLFF
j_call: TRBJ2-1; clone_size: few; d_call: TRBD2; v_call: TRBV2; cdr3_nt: TGTGCCAGCACAGGGACTAGCGGTTCCCTCGGCGAGCAGTTCTTC; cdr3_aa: CASTGTSGSLGEQFF
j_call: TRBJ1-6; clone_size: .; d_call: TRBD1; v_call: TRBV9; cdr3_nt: TGTGCCAGCAGCCCTGGGACAGCCTTGGGATCACCCCTCCACTTT; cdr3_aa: CASSPGTALGSPLHF
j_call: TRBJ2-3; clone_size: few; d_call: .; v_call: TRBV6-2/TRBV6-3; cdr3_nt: TGTGCCAGCATACCGTCAGGCACAGATACGCAGTATTTT; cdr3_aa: CASIPSGTDTQYF
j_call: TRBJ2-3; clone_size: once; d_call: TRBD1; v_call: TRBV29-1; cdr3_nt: TGCAGCGTTGAGGGGGAGACAGGGTACCGCTATACGCAGTATTTT; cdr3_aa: CSVEGETGYRYTQYF
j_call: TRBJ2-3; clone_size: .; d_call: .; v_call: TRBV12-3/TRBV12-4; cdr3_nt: TGTACCAGCCGAGGGGCAACTACAGATACGCAGTATTTT; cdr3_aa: CTSRGATTDTQYF
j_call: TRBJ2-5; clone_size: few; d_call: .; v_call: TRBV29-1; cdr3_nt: TGCAGCGTTGAAGATTTGGGGACAAAAGGCCAAGAGACCCAGTACTTC; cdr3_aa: CSVEDLGTKGQETQYF
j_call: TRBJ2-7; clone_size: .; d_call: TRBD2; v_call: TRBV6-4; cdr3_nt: TGTGCCAGCAGTAGGCGGGAGATCCGCGAGCAGTACTTC; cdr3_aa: CASSRREIREQYF
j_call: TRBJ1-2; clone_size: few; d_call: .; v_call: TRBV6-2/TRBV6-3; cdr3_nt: TGTGCCACTACAGCCAGCCTCTATGGCTACACCTTC; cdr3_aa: CATTASLYGYTF
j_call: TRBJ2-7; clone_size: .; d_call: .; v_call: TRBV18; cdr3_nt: TGTGCCAGCTCACCACCGGCAGCTGCGGAGCAGTACTTC; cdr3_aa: CASSPPAAAEQYF
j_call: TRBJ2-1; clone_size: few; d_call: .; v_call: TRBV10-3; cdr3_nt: TGTGCCACAGGGGACGTATACAATGAGCAGTTCTTC; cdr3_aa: CATGDVYNEQFF